This T cell receptor (beta chain) was sequenced in a study of blood T cell repertoires in COVID-19. Study at large: The United States, Italy and Spain supplied acute and convalescent COVID-19 samples. PBMCs, B-cell-depleted T cells, or T cells were the source of the cDNA or gDNA that made up the material.

Per the study methods: How many nucleated cells were present was estimated from reference gene primer amplification. Here immunoSEQ multiplex PCR was the method, and the copy in TCRdb shows in-frame clones only, minus some. That table is the source of V, J and clone size, and D and trimming were worked out from the DNA. The table shows roughly 280,000 clones, with roughly 89% occurring only once. The germline V and J ends were trimmed by 4 bases and 7 bases, with 11 bases remaining between them. CDR3 length equals 14 residues. The germline gives CDR1 LGHDT, CDR2 YNNKEL (reference sequence). This rearrangement joins TRBV3-1 (or the pseudogene TRBV3-2) to TRBJ1-6; TRBD1 is a possible D gene (5 bases). Sequencing used peripheral blood. The TCR sequence derives from a man aged 50 to 60 with acute or convalescent COVID-19. DNA for the CDR3: TGTGCCAGCAGCCCTCAGGGATCCAATTCACCCCTCCACTTT. As protein: CASSPQGSNSPLHF.